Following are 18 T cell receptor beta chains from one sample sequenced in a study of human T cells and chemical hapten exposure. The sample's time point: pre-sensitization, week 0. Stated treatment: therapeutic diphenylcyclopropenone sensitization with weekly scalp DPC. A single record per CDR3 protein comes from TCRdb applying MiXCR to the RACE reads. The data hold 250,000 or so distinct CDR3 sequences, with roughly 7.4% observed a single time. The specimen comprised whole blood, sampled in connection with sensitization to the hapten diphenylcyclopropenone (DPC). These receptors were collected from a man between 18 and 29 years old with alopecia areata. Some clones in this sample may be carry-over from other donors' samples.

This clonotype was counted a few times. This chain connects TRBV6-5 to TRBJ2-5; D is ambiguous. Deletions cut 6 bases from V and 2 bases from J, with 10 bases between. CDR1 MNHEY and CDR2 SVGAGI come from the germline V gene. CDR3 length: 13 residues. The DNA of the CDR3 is TGTGCCAGCAGCCCACCTCATCAAGAGACCCAGTACTTC. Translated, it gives CASSPPHQETQYF.

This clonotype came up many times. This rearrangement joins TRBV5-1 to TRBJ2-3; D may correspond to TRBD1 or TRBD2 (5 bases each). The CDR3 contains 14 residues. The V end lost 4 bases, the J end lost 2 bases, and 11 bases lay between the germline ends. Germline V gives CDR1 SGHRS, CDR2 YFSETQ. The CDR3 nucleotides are TGCGCCAGCAGCCCCGGGACCAACACAGATACGCAGTATTTT. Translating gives CASSPGTNTDTQYF.

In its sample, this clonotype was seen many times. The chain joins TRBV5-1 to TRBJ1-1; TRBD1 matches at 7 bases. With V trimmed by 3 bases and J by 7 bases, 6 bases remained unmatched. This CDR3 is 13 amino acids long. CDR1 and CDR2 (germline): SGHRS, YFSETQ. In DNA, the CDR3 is TGCGCCAGCAGCTGGGACAGTGGCCGTGAAGCTTTCTTT. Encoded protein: CASSWDSGREAFF.

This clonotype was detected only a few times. Here the CDR3 reads CASGFPGRTIQPQHF. CDR3 coding DNA: TGTGCTAGTGGTTTCCCAGGGAGAACTATTCAGCCCCAGCATTTT. V gene TRBV12-5 combines with J gene TRBJ1-5; maybe TRBD1 (5 bases). Per germline, CDR1 LGHNT and CDR2 FRNRAP. Deletions cut 3 bases from V and 6 bases from J, with 15 bases between. CDR3 length equals 15 residues.

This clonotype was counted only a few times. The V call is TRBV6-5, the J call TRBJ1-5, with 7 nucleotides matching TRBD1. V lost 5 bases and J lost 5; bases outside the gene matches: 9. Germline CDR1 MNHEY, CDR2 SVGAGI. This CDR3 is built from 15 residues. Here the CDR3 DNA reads TGTGCCAGCAGTCCCCTAGGAGGGGGCCATCAGCCCCAGCATTTT. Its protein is CASSPLGGGHQPQHF.

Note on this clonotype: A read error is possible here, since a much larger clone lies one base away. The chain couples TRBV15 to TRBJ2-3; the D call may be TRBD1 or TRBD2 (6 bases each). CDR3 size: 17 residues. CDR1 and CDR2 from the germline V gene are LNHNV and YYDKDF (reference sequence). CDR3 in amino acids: CATSRGSVRGGTETQYF. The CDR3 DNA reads TGTGCCACCAGCAGAGGAAGCGTCAGGGGAGGCACAGAAACGCAGTATTTT.

The CDR3 loop is CATRGGTEAFF. In nucleotides, the CDR3 is TGTGCCACCAGGGGGGGTACTGAAGCTTTCTTT. The genes are TRBV25-1 and TRBJ1-1; 7 bases match TRBD1. Germline lookup yields CDR1 MGHDK and CDR2 SYGVNS. This CDR3 is 11 amino acids long. Trimming at V came to 10 bases and at J to 5 bases, leaving 4 bases not matched to a gene.

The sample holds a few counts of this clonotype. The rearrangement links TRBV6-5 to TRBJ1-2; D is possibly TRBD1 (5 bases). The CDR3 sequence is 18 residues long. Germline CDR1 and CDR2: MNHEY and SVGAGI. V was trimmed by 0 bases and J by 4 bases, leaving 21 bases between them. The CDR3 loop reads CASSYSRTNWGPGYGYTF. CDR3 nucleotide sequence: TGTGCCAGCAGTTACTCCCGAACAAACTGGGGACCTGGCTATGGCTACACCTTC.

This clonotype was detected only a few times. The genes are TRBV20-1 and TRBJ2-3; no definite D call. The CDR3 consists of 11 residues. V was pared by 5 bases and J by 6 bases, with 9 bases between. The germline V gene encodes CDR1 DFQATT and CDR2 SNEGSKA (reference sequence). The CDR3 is CSAESMDTQYF. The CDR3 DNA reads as TGCAGTGCTGAGAGTATGGATACGCAGTATTTT.

For the CDR3, the DNA is TGTGCTAGTGGTTTGGGTGGACAGCCGTTGAACACTGAAGCTTTCTTT. Residues: CASGLGGQPLNTEAFF. The chain couples TRBV12-5 to TRBJ1-1, with D perhaps matching TRBD1 (6 bases). The CDR3 sequence is 16 residues long. V gave up 1 base and J gave up 0 bases, with 12 bases separating them. Germline loops: CDR1 LGHNT, CDR2 FRNRAP.

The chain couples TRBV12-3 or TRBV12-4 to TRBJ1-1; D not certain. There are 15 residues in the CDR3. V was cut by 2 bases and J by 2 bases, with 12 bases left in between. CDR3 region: CASSLRGRPNTEAFF. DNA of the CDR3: TGTGCCAGCAGTTTACGGGGTCGCCCTAACACTGAAGCTTTCTTT.

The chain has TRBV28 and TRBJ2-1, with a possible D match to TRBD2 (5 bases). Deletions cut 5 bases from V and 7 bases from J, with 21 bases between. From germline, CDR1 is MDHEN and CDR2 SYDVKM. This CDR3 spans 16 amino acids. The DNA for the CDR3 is TGTGCCAGCAGTCTGTCGGGCCCCGGGAAGGGTAATGAGCAGTTCTTC. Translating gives CASSLSGPGKGNEQFF. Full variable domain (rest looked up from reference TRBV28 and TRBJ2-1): DVKVTQSSRYLVKRTGEKVFLECVQDMDHENMFWYRQDPGLGLRLIYFSYDVKMKEKGDIPEGYSVSREKKERFSLILESASTNQTSMYLCASSLSGPGKGNEQFFGPGTRLTVL.

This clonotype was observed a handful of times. The CDR3 protein is CASSLGSNNSPLHF. CDR3 coding DNA: TGTGCCAGCAGTTTAGGTTCTAATAATTCACCCCTCCACTTT. The chain has TRBV28 and TRBJ1-6; no definite D call. V lost 2 bases to trimming and J lost 5 bases, with 7 bases between them. This CDR3 has 14 residues. The germline CDR1 and CDR2 sequences are MDHEN and SYDVKM.

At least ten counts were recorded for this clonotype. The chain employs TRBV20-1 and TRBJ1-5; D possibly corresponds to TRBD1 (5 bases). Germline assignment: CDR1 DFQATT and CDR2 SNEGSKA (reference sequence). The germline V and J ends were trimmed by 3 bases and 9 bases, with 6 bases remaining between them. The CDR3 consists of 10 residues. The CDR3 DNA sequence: TGCAGTGCTAGTACAGGGCCCCAGCATTTT. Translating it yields CSASTGPQHF.

In DNA, the CDR3 is TGTGCCAGCAGTGAAATTCAGTACGGTGAGAACACCGGGGAGCTGTTTTTT. It encodes CASSEIQYGENTGELFF. The rearrangement uses TRBV6-1 and TRBJ2-2; no clear D. V was clipped by 2 bases and J by 1 base, with 14 bases between them. Germline V lookup: CDR1 MNHNS, CDR2 SASEGT. The length of the CDR3 is 17 residues.

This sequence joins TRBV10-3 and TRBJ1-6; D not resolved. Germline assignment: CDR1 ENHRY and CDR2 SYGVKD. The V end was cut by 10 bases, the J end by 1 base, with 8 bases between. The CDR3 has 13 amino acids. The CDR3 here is CATTGSYNSPLHF. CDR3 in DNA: TGTGCCACGACGGGTTCCTATAATTCACCCCTCCACTTT.

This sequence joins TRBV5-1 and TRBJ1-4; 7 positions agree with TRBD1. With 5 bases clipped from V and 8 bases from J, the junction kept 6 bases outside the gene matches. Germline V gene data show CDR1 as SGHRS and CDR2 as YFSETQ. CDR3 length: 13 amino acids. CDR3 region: CASSRDSHEKLFF. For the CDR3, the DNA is TGCGCCAGCAGTCGGGACAGCCACGAAAAACTGTTTTTT.

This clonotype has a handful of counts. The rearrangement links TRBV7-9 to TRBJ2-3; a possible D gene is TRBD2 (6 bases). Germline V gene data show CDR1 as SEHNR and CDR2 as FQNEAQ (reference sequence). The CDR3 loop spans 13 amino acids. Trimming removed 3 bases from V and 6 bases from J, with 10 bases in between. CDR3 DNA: TGTGCCAGCAGCTTCGGGACTCCCGATACGCAGTATTTT. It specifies CASSFGTPDTQYF.